Included here is one TCR beta chain sequence, with context. Its antigen is currently unknown. The junction shows a germline mismatch at one end, possibly a read error. Assay: immunoSEQ multiplex PCR; the TCRdb copy retains only in-frame clones and omits some. The sample has under 200,000 clones, about 90% seen once; the top ten hold approximately 2.7%. This sample is drawn from a study of T cell responses to AZD1222 COVID-19 vaccine. Study results and limitations: A mostly white British donor set with more females was recruited, and clonal diversity was possibly underestimated. Vaccine-associated CD4 TCRs spanned spike, dominant at 160-218 and 743-854. An increase in Spike-specific TCR breadth and depth was observed after two AZD1222 doses.

The sequence was obtained from an adult in good health. Sequencing was performed on peripheral blood, taken on day 0 of MenACWY control vaccination.

CDR3 in amino acids: CASSLTVGDEEYF. The CDR3 DNA reads as TGTGCCAGCAGCTTAACCGTGGGGGACGAGGAGTACTTC. The gene calls are TRBV7-3 and TRBJ2-7; the D call may be TRBD1 or TRBD2 (5 bases each). CDR1 is SGHTA, CDR2 FQGTGA, per germline. This CDR3 is 13 amino acids long.